This T cell receptor beta chain comes out of a study of beta chain features in type 1 diabetes. Of the isolated RNA, all was reverse transcribed, and so the sequenced material was expressed TCRB transcripts. Method: immunoSEQ multiplex PCR; TCRdb's copy keeps in-frame clones and lacks some. Here the sample spans under 850,000 clones, 13% being singletons. General study points: Type 1 diabetes patients had TCRB CDR3s that were shorter (moderately but significantly so) in all four CD4+ subsets.

Worth noting for this clone: Its antigen remains unknown.

Germline CDR1 and CDR2: GTSNPN and SVGIG (reference sequence). V gave up 4 bases and J gave up 4 bases, with 8 bases separating them. CDR3 length: 12 residues. This clonotype originated in a man between 18 and 29 years old with type 1 diabetes. Sequencing input: naive CD4+ T cells from blood. The chain is built from TRBV30 and TRBJ1-5; D perhaps matches TRBD1 (6 bases). The CDR3 is CAWTTGNQPQHF. The DNA for the CDR3 is TGTGCCTGGACGACAGGTAATCAGCCCCAGCATTTT. The whole variable domain, filled in from reference TRBV30 and TRBJ1-5, reads SQTIHQWPATLVQPVGSPLSLECTVEGTSNPNLYWYRQAAGRGLQLLFYSVGIGQISSEVPQNLSASRPQDRQFILSSKKLLLSDSGFYLCAWTTGNQPQHFGDGTRLSIL.